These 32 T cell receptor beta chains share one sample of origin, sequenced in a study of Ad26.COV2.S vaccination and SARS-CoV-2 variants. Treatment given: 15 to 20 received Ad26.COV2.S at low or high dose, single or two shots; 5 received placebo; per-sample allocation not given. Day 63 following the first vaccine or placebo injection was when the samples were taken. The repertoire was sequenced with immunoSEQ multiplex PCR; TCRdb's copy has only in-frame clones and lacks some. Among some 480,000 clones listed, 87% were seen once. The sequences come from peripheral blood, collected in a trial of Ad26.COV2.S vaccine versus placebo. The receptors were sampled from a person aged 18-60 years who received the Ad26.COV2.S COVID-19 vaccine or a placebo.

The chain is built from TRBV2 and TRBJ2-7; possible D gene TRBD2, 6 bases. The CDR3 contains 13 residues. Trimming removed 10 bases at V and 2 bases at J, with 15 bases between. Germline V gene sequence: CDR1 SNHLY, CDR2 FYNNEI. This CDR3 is CATGGRGTYEQYF. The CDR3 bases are TGTGCCACCGGGGGTCGGGGAACCTACGAGCAGTACTTC.

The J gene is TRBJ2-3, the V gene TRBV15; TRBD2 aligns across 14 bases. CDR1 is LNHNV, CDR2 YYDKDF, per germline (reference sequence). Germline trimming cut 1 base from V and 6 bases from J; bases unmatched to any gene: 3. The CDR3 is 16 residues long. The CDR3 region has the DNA TGTGCCACCAGCAGAGGACTAGCGGGAGGGTTGGATACGCAGTATTTT. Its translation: CATSRGLAGGLDTQYF.

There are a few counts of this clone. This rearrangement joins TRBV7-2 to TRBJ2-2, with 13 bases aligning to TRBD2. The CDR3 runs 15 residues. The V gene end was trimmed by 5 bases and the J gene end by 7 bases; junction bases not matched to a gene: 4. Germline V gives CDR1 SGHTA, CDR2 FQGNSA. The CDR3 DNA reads TGTGCCAGCAGCCCCCGACTAGCGGGAGGCGGGGAGCTGTTTTTT. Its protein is CASSPRLAGGGELFF.

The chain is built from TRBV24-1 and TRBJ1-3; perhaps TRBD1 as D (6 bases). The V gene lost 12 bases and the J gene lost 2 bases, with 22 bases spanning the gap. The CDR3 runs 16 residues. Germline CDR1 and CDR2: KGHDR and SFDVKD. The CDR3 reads CAPSIGGAGTGNTIYF. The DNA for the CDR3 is TGTGCCCCCTCAATCGGGGGCGCGGGTACTGGAAACACCATATATTTT.

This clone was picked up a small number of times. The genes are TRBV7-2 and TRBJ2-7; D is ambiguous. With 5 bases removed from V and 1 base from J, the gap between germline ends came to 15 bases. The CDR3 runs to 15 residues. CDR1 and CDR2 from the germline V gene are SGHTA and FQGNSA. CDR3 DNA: TGTGCCAGCAGCCTAGGACGAACTGGATCCTACGAGCAGTACTTC. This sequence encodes CASSLGRTGSYEQYF.

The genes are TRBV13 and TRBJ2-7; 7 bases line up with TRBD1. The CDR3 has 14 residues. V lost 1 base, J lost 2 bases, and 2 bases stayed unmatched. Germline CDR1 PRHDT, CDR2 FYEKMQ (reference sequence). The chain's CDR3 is CASSLEDRTYEQYF. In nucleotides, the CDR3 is TGTGCCAGCAGCTTAGAGGACAGGACCTACGAGCAGTACTTC. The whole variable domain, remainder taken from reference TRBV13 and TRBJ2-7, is AAGVIQSPRHLIKEKRETATLKCYPIPRHDTVYWYQQGPGQDPQFLISFYEKMQSDKGSIPDRFSAQQFSDYHSELNMSSLELGDSALYFCASSLEDRTYEQYFGPGTRLTVT.

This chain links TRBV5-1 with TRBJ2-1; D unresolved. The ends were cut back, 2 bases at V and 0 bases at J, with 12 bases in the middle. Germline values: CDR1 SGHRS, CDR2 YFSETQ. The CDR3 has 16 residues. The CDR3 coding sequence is TGCGCCAGCAGCTTACGGCTCCTAAGCTCCTACAATGAGCAGTTCTTC. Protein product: CASSLRLLSSYNEQFF.

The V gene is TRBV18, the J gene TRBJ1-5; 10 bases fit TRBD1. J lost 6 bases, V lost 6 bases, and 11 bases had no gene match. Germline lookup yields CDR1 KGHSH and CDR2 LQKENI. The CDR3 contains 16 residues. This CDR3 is CASSPRDRGPGQPQHF. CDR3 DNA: TGTGCCAGCTCTCCCCGGGACAGGGGTCCCGGTCAGCCCCAGCATTTT.

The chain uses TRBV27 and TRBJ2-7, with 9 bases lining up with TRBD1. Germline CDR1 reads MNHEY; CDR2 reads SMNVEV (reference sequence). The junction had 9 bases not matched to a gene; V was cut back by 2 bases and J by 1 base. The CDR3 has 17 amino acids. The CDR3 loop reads CASSLGTGTGESYEQYF. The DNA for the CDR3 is TGTGCCAGCAGTTTAGGGACAGGGACCGGGGAATCCTACGAGCAGTACTTC.

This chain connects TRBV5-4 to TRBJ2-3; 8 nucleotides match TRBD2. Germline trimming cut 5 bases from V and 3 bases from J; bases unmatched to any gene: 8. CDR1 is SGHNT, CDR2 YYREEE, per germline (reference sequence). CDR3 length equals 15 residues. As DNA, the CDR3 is TGTGCCAGCAGAGGGACTAGTGTTGTTACAGATACGCAGTATTTT. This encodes CASRGTSVVTDTQYF. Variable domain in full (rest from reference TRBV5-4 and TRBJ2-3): ETGVTQSPTHLIKTRGQQVTLRCSSQSGHNTVSWYQQALGQGPQFIFQYYREEENGRGNFPPRFSGLQFPNYSSELNVNALELDDSALYLCASRGTSVVTDTQYFGPGTRLTVL.

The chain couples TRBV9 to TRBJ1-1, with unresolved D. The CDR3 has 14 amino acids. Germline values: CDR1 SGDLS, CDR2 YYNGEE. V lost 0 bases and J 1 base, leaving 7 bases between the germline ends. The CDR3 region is CASSVGVPNTEAFF. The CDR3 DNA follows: TGTGCCAGCAGCGTAGGGGTTCCGAACACTGAAGCTTTCTTT.

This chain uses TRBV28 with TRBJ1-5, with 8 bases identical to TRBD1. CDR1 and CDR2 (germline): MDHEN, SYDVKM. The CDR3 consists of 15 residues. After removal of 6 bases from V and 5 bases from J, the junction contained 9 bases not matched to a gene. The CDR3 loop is CASSTGGGRYQPQHF. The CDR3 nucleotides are TGTGCCAGCAGCACAGGGGGTGGACGCTATCAGCCCCAGCATTTT. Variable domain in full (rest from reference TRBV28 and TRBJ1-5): DVKVTQSSRYLVKRTGEKVFLECVQDMDHENMFWYRQDPGLGLRLIYFSYDVKMKEKGDIPEGYSVSREKKERFSLILESASTNQTSMYLCASSTGGGRYQPQHFGDGTRLSIL.

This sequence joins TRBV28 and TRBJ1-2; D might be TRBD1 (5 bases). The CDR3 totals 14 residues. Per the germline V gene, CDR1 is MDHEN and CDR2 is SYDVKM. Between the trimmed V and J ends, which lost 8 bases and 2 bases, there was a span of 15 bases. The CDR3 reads CASRLSGGNYGYTF. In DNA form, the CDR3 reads TGTGCCAGCCGACTATCGGGGGGGAACTATGGCTACACCTTC.

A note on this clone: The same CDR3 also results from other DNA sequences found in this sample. CDR3 sequence: CASSLGGEETQYF. The CDR3 DNA reads as TGTGCCAGCAGTTTGGGGGGAGAAGAGACCCAGTACTTC. This chain connects TRBV12-3 or TRBV12-4 to TRBJ2-5; D may be TRBD2 (6 bases). The CDR3 runs to 13 residues. Deletions cut 3 bases from V and 3 bases from J, with 8 bases between.

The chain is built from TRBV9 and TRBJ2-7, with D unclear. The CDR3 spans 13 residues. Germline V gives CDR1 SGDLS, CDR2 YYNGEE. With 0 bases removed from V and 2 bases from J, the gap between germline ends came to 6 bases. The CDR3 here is CASSVDRTYEQYF. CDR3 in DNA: TGTGCCAGCAGCGTAGATCGGACCTACGAGCAGTACTTC. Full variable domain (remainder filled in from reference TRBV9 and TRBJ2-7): DSGVTQTPKHLITATGQRVTLRCSPRSGDLSVYWYQQSLDQGLQFLIQYYNGEERAKGNILERFSAQQFPDLHSELNLSSLELGDSALYFCASSVDRTYEQYFGPGTRLTVT.

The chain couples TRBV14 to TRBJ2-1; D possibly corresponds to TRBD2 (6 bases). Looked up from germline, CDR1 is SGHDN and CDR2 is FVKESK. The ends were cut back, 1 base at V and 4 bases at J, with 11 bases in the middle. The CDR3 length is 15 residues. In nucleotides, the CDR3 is TGTGCCAGCAGCCAAGCGACTAGAAAATACAATGAGCAGTTCTTC. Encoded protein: CASSQATRKYNEQFF.

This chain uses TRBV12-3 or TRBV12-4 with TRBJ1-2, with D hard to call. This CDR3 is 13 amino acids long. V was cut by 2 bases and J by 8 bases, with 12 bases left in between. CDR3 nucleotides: TGTGCCAGCAGTTTAATCTCCCCTGGGGGCTACACCTTC. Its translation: CASSLISPGGYTF.

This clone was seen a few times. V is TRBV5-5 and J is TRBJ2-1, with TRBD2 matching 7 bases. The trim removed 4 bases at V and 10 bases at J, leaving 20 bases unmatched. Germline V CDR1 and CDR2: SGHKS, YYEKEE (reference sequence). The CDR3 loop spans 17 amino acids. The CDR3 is CASSAVSSGIVLPEQFF. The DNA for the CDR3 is TGTGCCAGCAGCGCGGTTTCGAGCGGGATCGTGCTCCCGGAGCAGTTCTTC.

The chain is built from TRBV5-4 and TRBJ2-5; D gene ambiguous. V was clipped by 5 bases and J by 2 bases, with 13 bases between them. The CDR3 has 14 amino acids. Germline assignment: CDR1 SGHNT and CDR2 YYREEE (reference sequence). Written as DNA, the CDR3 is TGTGCCAGCAGTACCAGAGTAGGTCAAGAGACCCAGTACTTC. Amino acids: CASSTRVGQETQYF. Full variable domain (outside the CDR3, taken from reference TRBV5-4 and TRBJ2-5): ETGVTQSPTHLIKTRGQQVTLRCSSQSGHNTVSWYQQALGQGPQFIFQYYREEENGRGNFPPRFSGLQFPNYSSELNVNALELDDSALYLCASSTRVGQETQYFGPGTRLLVL.

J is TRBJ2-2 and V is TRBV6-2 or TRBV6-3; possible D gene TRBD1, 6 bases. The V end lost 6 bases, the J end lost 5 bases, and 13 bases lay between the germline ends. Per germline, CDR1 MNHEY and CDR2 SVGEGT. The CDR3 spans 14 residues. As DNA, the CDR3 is TGTGCCAGCAGCCGGGCCCAGGGGACCGGGGAGCTGTTTTTT. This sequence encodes CASSRAQGTGELFF.

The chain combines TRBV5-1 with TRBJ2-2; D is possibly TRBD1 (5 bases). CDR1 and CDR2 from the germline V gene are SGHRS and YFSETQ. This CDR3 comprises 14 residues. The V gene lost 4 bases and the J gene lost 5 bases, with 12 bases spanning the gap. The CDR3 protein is CASSRDSGTGELFF. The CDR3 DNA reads TGCGCCAGCAGCCGCGACAGTGGGACCGGGGAGCTGTTTTTT.

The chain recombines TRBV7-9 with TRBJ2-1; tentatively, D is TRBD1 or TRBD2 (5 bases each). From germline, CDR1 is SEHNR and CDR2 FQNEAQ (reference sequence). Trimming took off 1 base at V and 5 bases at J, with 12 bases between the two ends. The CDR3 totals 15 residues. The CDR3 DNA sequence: TGTGCCAGCAGCTTAGGGCCAGGGACGAACAATGAGCAGTTCTTC. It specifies CASSLGPGTNNEQFF.

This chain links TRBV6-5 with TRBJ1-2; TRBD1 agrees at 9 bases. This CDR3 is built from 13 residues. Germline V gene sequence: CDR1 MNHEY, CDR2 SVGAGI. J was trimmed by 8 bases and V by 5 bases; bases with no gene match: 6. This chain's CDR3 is CASSNTGGLGYTF. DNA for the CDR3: TGTGCCAGCAGTAATACAGGGGGCTTGGGCTACACCTTC.

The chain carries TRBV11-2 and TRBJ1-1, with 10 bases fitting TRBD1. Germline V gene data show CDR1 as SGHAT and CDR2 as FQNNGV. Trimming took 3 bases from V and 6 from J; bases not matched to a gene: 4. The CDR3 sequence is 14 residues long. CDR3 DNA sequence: TGTGCCAGCAGCTTCGGACAGGGGGTAGCTGAAGCTTTCTTT. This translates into CASSFGQGVAEAFF.

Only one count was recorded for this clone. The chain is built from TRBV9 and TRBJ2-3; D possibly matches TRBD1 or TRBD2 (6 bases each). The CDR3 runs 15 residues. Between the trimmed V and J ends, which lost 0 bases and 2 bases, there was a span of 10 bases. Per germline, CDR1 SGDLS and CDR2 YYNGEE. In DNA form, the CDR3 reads TGTGCCAGCAGCGTAGTGGGGGGCGACACAGATACGCAGTATTTT. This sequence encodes CASSVVGGDTDTQYF.

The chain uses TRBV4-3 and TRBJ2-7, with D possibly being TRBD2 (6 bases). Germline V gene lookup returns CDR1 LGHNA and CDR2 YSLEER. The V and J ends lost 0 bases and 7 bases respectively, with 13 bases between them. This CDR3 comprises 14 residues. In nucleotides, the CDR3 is TGCGCCAGCAGCCAAGAAGGCCTAGCGTGGGAGCAGTACTTC. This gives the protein CASSQEGLAWEQYF.

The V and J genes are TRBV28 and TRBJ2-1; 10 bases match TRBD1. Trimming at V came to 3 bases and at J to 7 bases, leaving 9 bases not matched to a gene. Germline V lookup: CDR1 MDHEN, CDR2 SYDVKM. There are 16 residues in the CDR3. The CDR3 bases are TGTGCCAGCAGTTTGTGGGGGACAGGGGTCCGGAATGAGCAGTTCTTC. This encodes CASSLWGTGVRNEQFF. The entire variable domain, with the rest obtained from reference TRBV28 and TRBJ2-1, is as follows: DVKVTQSSRYLVKRTGEKVFLECVQDMDHENMFWYRQDPGLGLRLIYFSYDVKMKEKGDIPEGYSVSREKKERFSLILESASTNQTSMYLCASSLWGTGVRNEQFFGPGTRLTVL.

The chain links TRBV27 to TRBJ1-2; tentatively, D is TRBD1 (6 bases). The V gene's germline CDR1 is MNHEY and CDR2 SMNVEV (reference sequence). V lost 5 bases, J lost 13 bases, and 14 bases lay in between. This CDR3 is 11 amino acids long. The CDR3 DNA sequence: TGTGCCAGCAGTGATTACAGGGTCACCACCTTC. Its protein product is CASSDYRVTTF.

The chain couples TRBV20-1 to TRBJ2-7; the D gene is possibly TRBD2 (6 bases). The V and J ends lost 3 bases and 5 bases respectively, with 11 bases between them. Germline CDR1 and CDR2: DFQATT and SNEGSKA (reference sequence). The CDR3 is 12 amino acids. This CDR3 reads CSASVWEDEQYF. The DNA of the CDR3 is TGCAGTGCTAGTGTCTGGGAGGACGAGCAGTACTTC.

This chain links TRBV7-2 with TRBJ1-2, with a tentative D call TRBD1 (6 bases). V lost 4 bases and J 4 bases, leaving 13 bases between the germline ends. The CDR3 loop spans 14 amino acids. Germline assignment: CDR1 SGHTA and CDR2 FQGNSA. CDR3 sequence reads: CASSSDSPSYGYTF. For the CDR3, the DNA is TGTGCCAGCAGCTCGGACAGCCCGTCCTATGGCTACACCTTC.

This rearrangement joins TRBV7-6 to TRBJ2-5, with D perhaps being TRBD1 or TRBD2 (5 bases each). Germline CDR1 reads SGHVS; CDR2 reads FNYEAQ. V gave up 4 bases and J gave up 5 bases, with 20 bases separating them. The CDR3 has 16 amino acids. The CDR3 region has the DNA TGTGCCAGCAGCTCAGGGTCGTCTGGGGGAGTGGAGACCCAGTACTTC. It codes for CASSSGSSGGVETQYF.

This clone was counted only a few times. The CDR3 loop reads CASSLIPLVLNTEAFF. CDR3 in DNA: TGTGCCAGCAGCTTGATCCCCCTCGTCCTGAACACTGAAGCTTTCTTT. The chain couples TRBV5-5 to TRBJ1-1; D gene unclear. This CDR3 contains 16 residues. Trimming took off 1 base at V and 0 bases at J, with 13 bases between the two ends. Germline V gene data show CDR1 as SGHKS and CDR2 as YYEKEE (reference sequence).